This T cell receptor beta chain is drawn from a study of shared clonotypes between healthy human individuals. Study findings and constraints: Relative to clonotypes present in all four donors, those not shared had lower generation probabilities.

Genomic DNA per cell subset filled all wells of several immunoSEQ plates. Original analysis: Owing to the provision of junction-only sequences devoid of quality scores by immunoSEQ, filtering differed. Here immunoSEQ multiplex PCR was the method, and the copy in TCRdb shows in-frame clones only, minus some. That table gives V, J and clone size, and the DNA gave D and trimming. This table holds approximately 1.5 million clones, 98% found once. With respect to this clone: What it binds is not known.

The receptor comes from a man aged 30-40 years in good health. Sequencing input: naive CD4+ T cells sorted from blood. Subset in this sample: CD45RA+ positively selected.

The CDR3 loop is CSAELNTEAFF. The CDR3 DNA follows: TGCAGTGCCGAGCTGAACACTGAAGCTTTCTTT. The chain recombines TRBV20-1 with TRBJ1-1; D remains ambiguous. The germline V gene has CDR1 DFQATT and CDR2 SNEGSKA (reference sequence). The CDR3 spans 11 residues. The V gene lost 6 bases and the J gene lost 0 bases, with 5 bases spanning the gap.